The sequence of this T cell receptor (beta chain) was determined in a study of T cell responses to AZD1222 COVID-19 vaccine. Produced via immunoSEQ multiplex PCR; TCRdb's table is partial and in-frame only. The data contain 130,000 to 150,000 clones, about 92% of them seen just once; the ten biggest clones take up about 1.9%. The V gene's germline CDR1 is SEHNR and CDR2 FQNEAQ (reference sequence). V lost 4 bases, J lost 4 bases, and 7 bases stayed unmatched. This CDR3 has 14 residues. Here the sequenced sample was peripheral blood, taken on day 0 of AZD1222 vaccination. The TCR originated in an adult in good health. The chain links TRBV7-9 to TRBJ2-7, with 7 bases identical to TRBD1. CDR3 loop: CASSSTGPGYEQYF. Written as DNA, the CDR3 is TGTGCCAGCAGCTCGACAGGGCCTGGGTACGAGCAGTACTTC.